This T cell receptor (beta chain) emerged from a study of T-cell reconstitution after alpha-beta-depleted transplantation in children. Study-wide findings and caveats: From surviving recipient T cells and thymic progenitors came the high day-60 TCRbeta diversity observed in some patients. Reportedly, roughly two months post-transplant, alpha-beta T cells arose from several hundred expanded graft clones. T-cell counts and diversity at one year post-transplant came mainly from newly produced T cells.

Deletions cut 7 bases from V and 0 bases from J, with 11 bases between. The germline gives CDR1 MNHNS, CDR2 SASEGT. The length of the CDR3 is 14 residues. This clonotype was picked up one time. Its antigen is not known. Unique molecular identifiers were used to barcode this TCRbeta library. A single record per CDR3 protein comes from TCRdb applying MiXCR to the PCR reads. Of 200,000 to 300,000 distinct CDR3 sequences detected, about 25% appear once; the ten largest clones hold 2.6%. This TCR derives from a girl aged 2 to 10 with Fanconi anemia, due to receive a stem cell transplant. Here the sequenced sample was PBMCs, taken before TCRalphabeta/CD19-depleted stem cell transplant. The genes are TRBV6-1 and TRBJ2-3; D may be TRBD1 or TRBD2 (6 bases each). The CDR3 sequence is CASNSGASTDTQYF. CDR3 coding DNA: TGTGCCAGCAACTCGGGGGCCAGCACAGATACGCAGTATTTT.